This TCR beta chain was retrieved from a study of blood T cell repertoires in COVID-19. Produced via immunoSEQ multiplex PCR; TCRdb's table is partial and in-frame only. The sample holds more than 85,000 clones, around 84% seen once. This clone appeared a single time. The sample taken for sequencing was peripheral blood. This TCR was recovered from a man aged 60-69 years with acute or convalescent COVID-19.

The CDR3 is CASSSGRTQYF. CDR3 DNA: TGTGCCAGTAGTTCCGGTAGGACCCAGTACTTC. V gene TRBV19 combines with J gene TRBJ2-5; no reliable D call. This CDR3 is built from 11 residues. Germline loops: CDR1 LNHDA, CDR2 SQIVND (reference sequence). Trimming pared 5 bases from V and 7 bases from J, leaving 8 bases between. The full variable domain, with the rest looked up from reference TRBV19 and TRBJ2-5, is DGGITQSPKYLFRKEGQNVTLSCEQNLNHDAMYWYRQDPGQGLRLIYYSQIVNDFQKGDIAEGYSVSREKKESFPLTVTSAQKNPTAFYLCASSSGRTQYFGPGTRLLVL.